This TCR beta chain was recorded in a study of neoadjuvant anti-PD-1 for oral cavity cancer (dated by TCRdb to the early 2020s). Looking at the study overall: Patients mostly received three to four biweekly doses of nivolumab at 3 mg/kg before curative-intent surgical resection. The parent correlative cohort included roughly 12 patients, with an approximately 30% response rate. Under RECIST 1.1, a patient counted as a responder if showing complete response, partial response or stable disease, and as a non-responder if showing progression. For patients who did not progress, a fourth nivolumab dose was given around day 43, followed by definitive surgical resection on days 50-56.

What the work shows at the level of the full study, not this receptor alone: After neoadjuvant nivolumab, T cell clonality (Gini index) in PBMCs was significantly higher in non-responders than in responders. Higher pretreatment blood Treg/Th17 ratios correlated with both higher pretreatment blood TCRbeta clonality and lower post-treatment tumor TCRbeta clonality. Only a few patients per response group were included in the TCR analyses, and the authors called for validation in larger cohorts.

For deep sequencing, each PBMC sample was run in six replicates, with libraries mostly built from approximately 0.45 ug of input genomic DNA. Following the manufacturer's instructions, the team built TCRbeta libraries using the immunoSEQ hsTCRbeta kit. The completed libraries were mixed into a single pool at 3 nM, then sequenced with an Illumina NovaSeq 6000 S4 flow cell. The study's processing was this. The immunoSEQ Analyzer was used for raw data preprocessing and quality control. The analysis was limited to productive rearrangements, and each clonotype was defined by a unique CDR3 amino acid sequence. Using the R package tcR, the researchers computed the Gini-Simpson index as their estimate of repertoire clonality. Student's t test was used to compare Gini indices, and Pearson correlation was used to assess associations with tumor size change. The immuneACCESS repertoire file appears here via TCRdb, limited to in-frame rearrangements. These files lack a portion of the clones; in checked studies, under half of the deficit traces to unresolved V genes, and the cause of the others is not known. For V, J and clone size, that table is used; D and trimming come from the DNA. The sample profile shows approximately 8,200 clones; 70% of them were found once. The ten largest clones represent around 2.8% of the sample.

The intended sense of this specimen's time point label: after neoadjuvant nivolumab, at surgical resection. The patients had newly diagnosed stage II-IVA oral cavity squamous cell carcinoma and had not received any prior systemic or radiation treatment. Everyone in the cohort had locally advanced, HPV-negative oral cavity squamous cell carcinoma. Peripheral blood mononuclear cells were analyzed directly and were not maintained or expanded in culture. Samples came from a longitudinal correlative study of a single-arm phase II trial of neoadjuvant nivolumab in oral cavity squamous cell carcinoma. Genomic DNA-based TCRbeta sequencing was performed on subject-matched pre- and post-treatment PBMCs and tumors from three responders and three non-responders. Peripheral blood mononuclear cells were drawn once before nivolumab treatment and a second time after treatment, when surgery took place. Genomic DNA was isolated from PBMCs using the Maxwell RSC DNA from Cells kit.

This clone is a singleton in its sample. The antigen this receptor binds is unknown. Qualities for individual bases were not recorded, and no much larger clone is one base off. The CDR3 has 13 amino acids, counting the end cysteine and phenylalanine. The sequence is cut down to CDR3 DNA, 39 bases in frame from base 1. The germline V gene (reference sequence) supplies CDR1 MNHEY and CDR2 SMNVEV. V was cut back by 5 bases and J by 2 bases, leaving a gap of 9 bases between them. This chain joins TRBV27 to TRBJ2-5; no D gene is confidently identified. The TCR sequence derives from a person aged 40 to 85 with oral cavity squamous cell carcinoma. Sequenced here: PBMCs, sampled after nivolumab (anti-PD-1) treatment. The CDR3 protein is CASSPHMQETQYF. The bases are TGTGCCAGCAGTCCACATATGCAAGAGACCCAGTACTTC.